This entry is about one T cell receptor (beta chain). The entry originates in a study of blood T cell repertoires in COVID-19. Across the study: From T cells, B-cell-depleted T cells, or PBMCs came the material, which was cDNA or gDNA.

V dropped 5 bases and J dropped 2 bases, with 16 bases sitting between them. The CDR3 runs 15 residues. Germline CDR1 is SGHKS and CDR2 is YYEKEE (reference sequence). Per the authors' pipeline: Scientists estimated how many nucleated cells there were by amplifying reference gene primers. Measured with immunoSEQ multiplex PCR; TCRdb has only the in-frame clones, and not every one. The V and J calls and clone size were taken over from that table, and D and trimming were inferred from the DNA. The sample holds more than 95,000 clones, around nine tenths seen once. The rearrangement joins TRBV5-5 to TRBJ2-5; possibly TRBD1 for D (6 bases). The TCR was taken from a human donor with active COVID-19. The donor label of this sample is uncertain. What was sequenced was peripheral blood. This chain's CDR3 is CASRDAGETQETQYF. CDR3 bases: TGTGCCAGCAGGGACGCAGGGGAGACACAAGAGACCCAGTACTTC.